Below, 27 T cell receptor beta chains from the same sample are listed, as sequenced in a study of T cell clonality in common variable immunodeficiency. The study's findings and limits: Reportedly, TCR beta sequences from common variable immunodeficiency showed fewer deletions and N-nucleotide insertions.

Their target antigens are unknown. The method was immunoSEQ multiplex PCR; TCRdb's version includes in-frame clones alone and lacks a portion of them. The sample was found to contain just over 20,000 clones, and every one recurs. The sample taken for sequencing was peripheral blood mononuclear cells. The receptors come from a human donor with common variable immunodeficiency.

This clone was found many times. With the read ending 3 residues before the CDR3 end, the germline J gene is used to fill in that end. The genes are TRBV6-2 or TRBV6-3 and TRBJ2-7; 10 bases match TRBD2. V shed 3 bases, J shed 4 bases, and the junction held 6 bases outside the gene matches. The CDR3 runs to 15 residues. The V gene's germline CDR1 is MNHEY and CDR2 SVGEGT. The CDR3 reads CASSYRVAGGYEQYF. CDR3 DNA (partial): TGTGCCAGCAGTTATCGGGTAGCGGGGGGATACGAG.

In this sample, this clone turned up many times. The sequenced CDR3 bases are TGCGCCAGCAGCCCGTTGGGAGCGAGCGGGGGGCACCAAGAGACC. This codes for CASSPLGASGGHQET. The entire CDR3 reads CASSPLGASGGHQETQYF. The rearrangement joins TRBV4-1 to TRBJ2-5; 9 bases match TRBD2. Read coverage stops 3 residues before the CDR3 terminus; the germline J gene supplies the remainder. V was clipped by 4 bases and J by 0 bases; unmatched bases: 12. This CDR3 is 18 amino acids long. Germline values: CDR1 MGHRA, CDR2 YSYEKL.

This clone was seen ten or more times. The read finishes 3 residues shy of the CDR3 end, and the germline J gene is used to complete it. The chain is built from TRBV6-2 or TRBV6-3 and TRBJ2-7; D gene uncertain. This CDR3 has 12 amino acids. From germline, CDR1 is MNHEY and CDR2 SVGEGT. The V gene lost 2 bases and the J gene lost 2 bases, with 4 bases spanning the gap. The part of the CDR3 DNA that was read is TGTGCCAGCAGTTACCTTCCCTACGAG. Its translation is CASSYLPYE. The CDR3 as a whole reads CASSYLPYEQYF.

This clone was counted between two and nine times. The CDR3 end is not reached by the read, which stops 3 residues before it; the germline J gene fills it in. This same CDR3 is encoded by further DNA sequences in the sample. The chain carries TRBV20-1 and TRBJ1-2; 8 bases match TRBD1. The CDR3 sequence is 15 residues long. CDR1 is DFQATT, CDR2 SNEGSKA, per germline (reference sequence). The CDR3 sequence: CSARVSPDRVRGYTF. CDR3 bases read: TGCAGTGCTAGAGTGAGTCCGGACAGGGTGCGGGGC.

At least ten counts were recorded for this clone. The CDR3 end falls 3 residues outside the read, so it is completed with the germline J gene. J is TRBJ2-7 and V is TRBV20-1; 7 bases are a match to TRBD1. The junction had 5 bases not matched to a gene; V was cut back by 6 bases and J by 0 bases. The CDR3 length is 13 residues. Germline V CDR1 and CDR2: DFQATT, SNEGSKA (reference sequence). The DNA read from the CDR3 is TGCAGTGCCCAGGGGGTGCCCTCCTACGAG. Its protein is CSAQGVPSYE. The CDR3, in full, reads CSAQGVPSYEQYF.

This clone was seen many times. The CDR3 DNA, read in part, is TGCAGTGCTAGAGACCAAATGGGGACAGGGAGGATAAGCAATCAGCCC. Its protein product is CSARDQMGTGRISNQP. The CDR3 reads in full as CSARDQMGTGRISNQPQHF. The chain is built from TRBV20-1 and TRBJ1-5; 9 positions match TRBD1. Coverage ceases 3 residues before the CDR3 finishes, and the germline J gene fills in the end. The length of the CDR3 is 19 residues. With V trimmed by 0 bases and J by 1 base, 13 bases remained unmatched. Germline V CDR1 and CDR2: DFQATT, SNEGSKA (reference sequence).

This clone was recorded many times. The read falls 3 residues short of the CDR3 end, and the missing part is taken from the germline J gene. The rearrangement joins TRBV11-2 to TRBJ2-7; the match to TRBD1 covers 9 bases. Germline V gene lookup returns CDR1 SGHAT and CDR2 FQNNGV. With 1 base clipped from V and 2 bases from J, the junction kept 3 bases outside the gene matches. This CDR3 is built from 15 residues. Incomplete CDR3 DNA: TGTGCCAGCAGCTTAGTTGGGACAGGGCCCTACGAG. It codes for CASSLVGTGPYE. The whole CDR3 protein reads CASSLVGTGPYEQYF.

This clone was detected many times. The read terminates 3 residues before the CDR3 end, so the remaining end is supplied by the germline J gene. V and J are TRBV6-1 and TRBJ2-3; TRBD2 matches at 12 bases. This CDR3 contains 15 residues. CDR1 is MNHNS, CDR2 SASEGT, per germline. V lost 2 bases, J lost 6 bases, and 3 bases stayed unmatched. The chain's CDR3 is CASSELAGGPDTQYF. CDR3 bases read: TGTGCCAGCAGTGAACTAGCGGGGGGGCCTGATACG.

This clone was found a few times. Read data end 3 residues before the CDR3 end; the end is taken from the germline J gene. The chain links TRBV4-2 to TRBJ2-7, with 15 bases lining up with TRBD2. This CDR3 comprises 19 residues. CDR1 and CDR2 from the germline V gene are LGHNA and YNFKEQ. V lost 0 bases, J lost 0 bases, and 6 bases stayed unmatched. The part of the CDR3 DNA that was read is TGTGCCAGCAGCCAAGAGTGGACTAGCGGGGGGGCCGGCTCCTACGAG. This translates into CASSQEWTSGGAGSYE. The entire CDR3 protein reads CASSQEWTSGGAGSYEQYF.

This clone was observed at least ten times. Read coverage stops 3 residues before the CDR3 terminus; the germline J gene supplies the remainder. The chain carries TRBV2 and TRBJ2-2, with D possibly TRBD1 on 7 matching bases. The CDR3 is 15 residues long. Deletions cut 11 bases from V and 6 bases from J, with 22 bases between. The germline gives CDR1 SNHLY, CDR2 FYNNEI. The covered CDR3 bases are TGTGCCTGCCGGGGCGGGACAGCGGTCGCCGGGGAG. Protein sequence: CACRGGTAVAGE. From start to end, the CDR3 is CACRGGTAVAGELFF.

This clone was detected ten times or more. The CDR3 extends 3 residues past the end of the read, so its final part is completed from the germline J gene. The chain couples TRBV6-2 or TRBV6-3 to TRBJ1-6, with 7 bases fitting TRBD1. Germline lookup yields CDR1 MNHEY and CDR2 SVGEGT. Unmatched junction bases numbered 2, after V lost 6 bases and J lost 0 bases. The CDR3 runs to 15 residues. The CDR3 protein is CASRGQLSYNSPLHF. CDR3 bases read: TGTGCCAGCAGGGGACAGCTCTCCTATAATTCACCC.

This clone was recorded at least ten times. Read sequence stops 3 residues before the CDR3 end, and the germline J gene provides the missing end. The chain combines TRBV7-6 with TRBJ2-5; D possibly corresponds to TRBD1 (6 bases). CDR3 length equals 16 residues. Germline CDR1 reads SGHVS; CDR2 reads FNYEAQ. Trimming left V 1 base short and J 5 bases short, with 17 bases between. This chain's CDR3 is CASSLGAAGAWETQYF. CDR3 bases read: TGTGCCAGCAGCTTAGGGGCGGCAGGGGCATGGGAGACC.

This clone has just a few counts. The read ends 3 residues shy of where the CDR3 ends; the end is completed using the germline J gene. The chain joins TRBV4-2 to TRBJ2-7; tentative D call: TRBD2 (6 bases). This CDR3 comprises 13 residues. V lost 3 bases and J lost 3, with 9 bases in between. Germline V gene data show CDR1 as LGHNA and CDR2 as YNFKEQ. The CDR3 is CASSHGGNYEQYF. The CDR3 DNA, read in part, is TGTGCCAGCAGCCATGGGGGGAACTACGAG.

This clone was found many times. Coverage ceases 3 residues before the CDR3 finishes, and the germline J gene fills in the end. The chain couples TRBV9 to TRBJ2-1; 11 bases agree with TRBD2. V lost 4 bases and J lost 4; bases outside the gene matches: 4. This CDR3 comprises 15 residues. CDR1 SGDLS and CDR2 YYNGEE come from the germline V gene. The CDR3 is CASSSVAGGYNEQFF. Incomplete CDR3 DNA: TGTGCCAGCAGCTCGGTAGCGGGGGGGTACAATGAG.

This clone was recorded many times. The DNA ends 3 residues before the CDR3 does, and the rest of the CDR3 is filled in from the germline J gene. The J gene is TRBJ2-3, the V gene TRBV3-1 (or the pseudogene TRBV3-2); D unresolved. V shed 4 bases and J shed 0 bases, with 11 bases lying between them. CDR1 and CDR2 from the germline V gene are LGHDT and YNNKEL (reference sequence). The CDR3 runs to 15 residues. Here the CDR3 reads CASSPMASSTDTQYF. The covered CDR3 bases are TGTGCCAGCAGCCCGATGGCATCCAGCACAGATACG.

This clone was counted ten times or more. The read falls 3 residues short of the CDR3 end, and the missing part is taken from the germline J gene. This chain joins TRBV7-2 and TRBJ2-7, with D unresolved. CDR3 length: 12 amino acids. The germline V gene encodes CDR1 SGHTA and CDR2 FQGNSA. Trimming removed 5 bases from V and 2 bases from J, with 7 bases in between. CDR3 bases read: TGTGCCAGCAGCCACCCGGCCTACGAG. Encoded protein: CASSHPAYE. The entire CDR3 protein reads CASSHPAYEQYF. Full variable domain (missing parts from reference TRBV7-2 and TRBJ2-7): GAGVSQSPSNKVTEKGKDVELRCDPISGHTALYWYRQSLGQGLEFLIYFQGNSAPDKSGLPSDRFSAERTGGSVSTLTIQRTQQEDSAVYLCASSHPAYEQYFGPGTRLTVT.

This clone was found many times. The read stops 3 residues short of the end of the CDR3; the missing end is completed from the germline J gene. The chain couples TRBV18 to TRBJ1-3; 8 bases agree with TRBD1. Germline V gene sequence: CDR1 KGHSH, CDR2 LQKENI. CDR3 size: 16 residues. With V trimmed by 3 bases and J by 0 bases, 4 bases remained unmatched. This CDR3 reads CASSPTGAGSGNTIYF. CDR3 DNA (partial): TGTGCCAGCTCACCGACAGGGGCCGGCTCTGGAAACACC.

The table lists this clone with many counts. Read sequence stops 3 residues before the CDR3 end, and the germline J gene provides the missing end. V and J are TRBV20-1 and TRBJ2-5; 7 bases map to TRBD1. With V trimmed by 0 bases and J by 7 bases, 2 bases remained unmatched. Germline V gene data show CDR1 as DFQATT and CDR2 as SNEGSKA (reference sequence). The CDR3 length is 12 residues. The CDR3 loop is CSARDQGVTQYF. Incomplete CDR3 DNA: TGCAGTGCTAGAGACCAGGGGGTGACC.

This clone showed up many times. The read ends 3 residues shy of where the CDR3 ends; the end is completed using the germline J gene. The chain carries TRBV30 and TRBJ1-1; no reliable D call. V shed 4 bases and J shed 1 base, with 10 bases lying between them. There are 13 residues in the CDR3. From germline, CDR1 is GTSNPN and CDR2 SVGIG (reference sequence). CDR3: CAWKKNTNTEAFF. The sequenced CDR3 bases are TGTGCCTGGAAAAAGAACACGAACACTGAA.

The table lists this clone with many counts. The read finishes 3 residues shy of the CDR3 end, and the germline J gene is used to complete it. The chain carries TRBV18 and TRBJ2-2; 10 bases match TRBD1. The CDR3 is 16 amino acids. V dropped 4 bases and J dropped 4; count of bases not matched to a gene: 6. From germline, CDR1 is KGHSH and CDR2 LQKENI. CDR3 region: CASSRLRDRGTGELFF. Partial CDR3 DNA: TGTGCCAGCTCACGGCTGCGGGACAGGGGCACCGGGGAG.

This clone was seen only a few times. The read is 3 residues too short to cover the CDR3 end, so that end is filled in from the germline J gene. The rearrangement joins TRBV16 to TRBJ1-3; unclear D gene. The CDR3 sequence is 14 residues long. The V and J ends lost 3 bases and 0 bases respectively, with 6 bases between them. Germline assignment: CDR1 KGHSY and CDR2 FQNENV. Partial CDR3 DNA: TGTGCCAGCAGCCAGAGCTACTCTGGAAACACC. Its translation: CASSQSYSGNT. The full CDR3 protein reads CASSQSYSGNTIYF.

This clone showed up many times. The read halts 3 residues ahead of the CDR3 end, with the missing end drawn from the germline J gene. V usage is TRBV20-1 and J usage is TRBJ1-2; 7 bases match TRBD1. In germline, CDR1 is DFQATT, CDR2 SNEGSKA (reference sequence). This CDR3 is 14 amino acids long. Here the CDR3 reads CSARDQTGQSGYTF. The CDR3 bases that were read are TGCAGTGCTAGAGACCAGACAGGGCAGTCCGGC.

In the case of this clone: The read stops 3 residues short of the end of the CDR3; the missing end is completed from the germline J gene. The chain links TRBV11-3 to TRBJ1-1; TRBD1 might be the D (5 bases). Germline V gene data show CDR1 as SGHNT and CDR2 as YENEEA. V was clipped by 4 bases and J by 5 bases, with 17 bases between them. This CDR3 is 15 amino acids long. CDR3 loop: CASSSPSGGLTEAFF. The sequenced CDR3 bases are TGTGCCAGCAGCTCGCCGTCCGGGGGACTAACTGAA.

This clone came up many times. The observed sequence ends 3 residues before the CDR3 terminus, with the missing tail filled in from the germline J gene. V usage is TRBV4-1 and J usage is TRBJ2-7, with D tentatively TRBD2 (7 bases). The V gene's germline CDR1 is MGHRA and CDR2 YSYEKL. Trimming shortened V by 0 bases and J by 2 bases, and 20 bases separated the two germline ends. The CDR3 sequence is 18 residues long. CDR3 DNA, as far as it was read: TGCGCCAGCAGCCAAGACCATTTAAGGGGGGGGATTACCTACGAG. It codes for CASSQDHLRGGITYE. The whole CDR3 is CASSQDHLRGGITYEQYF.

This clone has ten or more counts. The CDR3 region is CAISETGQGRYEQYF. The covered CDR3 bases are TGTGCCATCAGTGAGACCGGACAGGGGAGGTACGAG. V gene TRBV10-3 combines with J gene TRBJ2-7, with TRBD1 identical over 9 bases. The read gets to within 3 residues of the CDR3 end, and the germline J gene fills in the rest. The germline V gene encodes CDR1 ENHRY and CDR2 SYGVKD. Trimming at V came to 2 bases and at J to 4 bases, leaving 6 bases not matched to a gene. This CDR3 region has 15 residues.

This clone was seen repeatedly, ten times or more. The read ends 3 residues shy of where the CDR3 ends; the end is completed using the germline J gene. This chain links TRBV11-3 with TRBJ2-7; 10 bases match TRBD1. Germline CDR1 SGHNT, CDR2 YENEEA. The CDR3 runs to 13 residues. V shed 1 base, J shed 6 bases, and the junction held 0 bases outside the gene matches. CDR3 protein: CASSLGTGGEQYF. The CDR3 DNA, read in part, is TGTGCCAGCAGCTTAGGGACAGGGGGCGAG.

This clone was recorded many times. The read ends 3 residues before the CDR3 terminus; that terminus is restored from the germline J gene. V is TRBV20-1 and J is TRBJ1-2; TRBD1 matches 7 bases. Germline V lookup: CDR1 DFQATT, CDR2 SNEGSKA (reference sequence). The CDR3 contains 12 residues. The V gene end was trimmed by 5 bases and the J gene end by 5 bases; junction bases not matched to a gene: 5. The sequenced part of the CDR3 DNA is TGCAGTGCTCCCAGGGGGAATTATGGC. It yields the protein CSAPRGNYG. The full CDR3 protein is CSAPRGNYGYTF.